The clone carrying this T cell receptor beta chain was observed a few times. Antigen unknown. This sample was included in a study of chemoradiotherapy in HPV16-positive cancers. Study in general: Two HPV16-positive patients' cells yielded candidate HPV-specific clones and common motifs. Study conclusions and caveats: For HPV16-positive patients, expanding HPV-responsive T cells associated with longer recurrence-free survival. HPV-specific T cells were functionally defined from only a couple of HPV16-positive patients.

The assay was immunoSEQ multiplex PCR, and TCRdb's table has in-frame clones only and misses some. The sample includes about 67,000 clones, 88% of them seen just once. Repertoires were sampled repeatedly during chemoradiotherapy. V shed 4 bases and J 2 bases; nucleotides not matched to a gene: 3. CDR1 is SNHLY, CDR2 FYNNEI, per germline. CDR3 length equals 15 residues. This sequence joins TRBV2 and TRBJ2-1; TRBD2 matches 9 bases. This clonotype was obtained from a human donor with HPV-associated anogenital cancer. The input for sequencing was blood, taken from a patient who underwent chemoradiotherapy. The CDR3 sequence is CASSVAGEAYNEQFF. The CDR3 DNA reads TGTGCCAGCAGTGTAGCGGGGGAGGCCTACAATGAGCAGTTCTTC.